The 12 T cell receptor beta chains below were found in one sample sequenced in a study of blood T cell repertoires in COVID-19. Assay: immunoSEQ multiplex PCR; the TCRdb copy retains only in-frame clones and omits some. The repertoire has 320,000 or so clones, roughly 85% of them found once; the top ten carry over 1.5%. Sample: PBMCs or T cells enriched from blood (not recorded which). The receptors shown here come from a woman in her 30s who had been exposed to COVID-19.

This clone showed up just once. The chain recombines TRBV28 with TRBJ1-6; 9 nucleotides align to TRBD1. V lost 10 bases to trimming and J lost 6 bases; unmatched junction nucleotides: 7. Germline assignment: CDR1 MDHEN and CDR2 SYDVKM. The CDR3 runs to 14 residues. The CDR3 DNA reads as TGTGCCACCTACGTGGGACAGGGTAATTCACCCCTCCACTTT. It codes for CATYVGQGNSPLHF.

A few counts support this clone. Distinct nucleotide sequences in the sample also encode this CDR3. The chain is built from TRBV12-3 or TRBV12-4 and TRBJ2-5, with D hard to call. V lost 3 bases, J lost 4 bases, and 3 bases lay in between. The CDR3 loop spans 11 amino acids. CDR3 in DNA: TGTGCCAGCAGTTTCGGAGAGACCCAGTACTTC. Translating gives CASSFGETQYF.

The chain uses TRBV6-4 and TRBJ1-1, with D possibly matching TRBD1 (6 bases). The V end was cut by 4 bases, the J end by 3 bases, with 12 bases between. The CDR3 is 14 amino acids. CDR1 and CDR2 from the germline V gene are MRHNA and SNTAGT. For the CDR3, the DNA is TGTGCCAGCAGTGTAACAGGGAGAGACACTGAAGCTTTCTTT. It encodes CASSVTGRDTEAFF.

The chain uses TRBV12-3 or TRBV12-4 and TRBJ1-1; D unclear. The CDR3 totals 13 residues. V was pared by 1 base and J by 9 bases, with 12 bases between. CDR3 nucleotide sequence: TGTGCCAGCAGTTTAGTTGAACAGCAGCAAGCTTTCTTT. It translates to CASSLVEQQQAFF.

The sample holds one count of this clone. The CDR3 loop reads CASSKDGGTGAILPYEQYF. For the CDR3, the DNA is TGTGCCAGCAGCAAAGATGGCGGGACAGGGGCTATCCTACCCTACGAGCAGTACTTC. V usage is TRBV21-1 and J usage is TRBJ2-7; the D call in the table, TRBD1, was not verified against the DNA. TRBV21-1 is deemed a pseudogene. This CDR3 spans 19 amino acids.

The chain combines TRBV5-6 with TRBJ2-4; D may be TRBD1 (6 bases). Germline-derived CDR1 and CDR2 are SGHDT and YYEEEE. There are 15 residues in the CDR3. V was trimmed by 0 bases and J by 4 bases, leaving 11 bases between them. This CDR3 is CASSLGTQGKNIQYF. The DNA for the CDR3 is TGTGCCAGCAGCTTGGGCACCCAGGGGAAAAACATTCAGTACTTC.

This sequence joins TRBV7-9 and TRBJ1-1; D possibly corresponds to TRBD1 (5 bases). The V and J ends lost 5 bases and 1 base respectively, with 17 bases between them. Germline V gene data show CDR1 as SEHNR and CDR2 as FQNEAQ (reference sequence). This CDR3 is 16 amino acids long. Here the CDR3 DNA reads TGTGCCAGCAGCCCCCGATACGGGGGAAGGAACACTGAAGCTTTCTTT. It is translated as CASSPRYGGRNTEAFF.

There are a few counts of this clone. V is TRBV28 and J is TRBJ2-3, with 10 bases that match TRBD2. This CDR3 is built from 16 residues. Germline-derived CDR1 and CDR2 are MDHEN and SYDVKM. V lost 6 bases to trimming and J lost 0 bases; unmatched junction nucleotides: 6. DNA of the CDR3: TGTGCCAGCAGGTTAGCGGGAGGCACGAGCACAGATACGCAGTATTTT. This translates into CASRLAGGTSTDTQYF.

CDR3 loop: CASNSRGNVLTF. CDR3 DNA: TGTGCCAGCAACTCTCGCGGCAACGTCCTGACTTTC. This rearrangement joins TRBV5-4 to TRBJ2-6, with D unresolved. V was clipped by 6 bases and J by 9 bases, with 10 bases between them. This CDR3 contains 12 residues. CDR1 SGHNT and CDR2 YYREEE come from the germline V gene (reference sequence).

The chain couples TRBV13 to TRBJ1-5; tentatively, D is TRBD1 (6 bases). V was cut by 5 bases and J by 1 base, with 21 bases left in between. Germline loops: CDR1 PRHDT, CDR2 FYEKMQ (reference sequence). CDR3 length: 18 residues. Here the CDR3 DNA reads TGTGCCAGCAGCGGAAATACAGGGTTCCTTCGGAGCAATCAGCCCCAGCATTTT. Protein sequence: CASSGNTGFLRSNQPQHF.

This sequence joins TRBV12-1 and TRBJ2-1; no check of the table's D call, TRBD2, against the DNA was made. TRBV12-1 is listed as a pseudogene. This CDR3 is 18 amino acids long. The CDR3 spells CASSPGLAGPSSYNEQFF. The CDR3 DNA is TGTGCCAGCAGCCCGGGACTAGCGGGTCCCAGCTCCTACAATGAGCAGTTCTTC.

Concerning this clone: One end of the junction fails to match germline, which may point to a read error. The V and J genes are TRBV11-2 and TRBJ2-2; weak D call: TRBD1 (6 bases). Germline V gives CDR1 SGHAT, CDR2 FQNNGV. This CDR3 has 13 amino acids. CDR3 bases: TGTGCCACCAGCACCCAGGGGTTCGGGGAGCTGTTTTTT. This gives the protein CATSTQGFGELFF.